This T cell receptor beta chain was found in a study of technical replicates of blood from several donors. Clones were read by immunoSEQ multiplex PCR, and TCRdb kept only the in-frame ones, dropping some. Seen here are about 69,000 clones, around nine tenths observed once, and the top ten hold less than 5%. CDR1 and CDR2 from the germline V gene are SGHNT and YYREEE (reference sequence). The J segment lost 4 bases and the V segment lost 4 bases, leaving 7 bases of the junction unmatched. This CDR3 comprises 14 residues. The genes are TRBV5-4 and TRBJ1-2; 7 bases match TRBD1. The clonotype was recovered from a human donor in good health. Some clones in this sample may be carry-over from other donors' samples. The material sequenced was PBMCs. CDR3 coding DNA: TGTGCCAGCAGCCCTGACAGGGTGAGCTATGGCTACACCTTC. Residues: CASSPDRVSYGYTF.